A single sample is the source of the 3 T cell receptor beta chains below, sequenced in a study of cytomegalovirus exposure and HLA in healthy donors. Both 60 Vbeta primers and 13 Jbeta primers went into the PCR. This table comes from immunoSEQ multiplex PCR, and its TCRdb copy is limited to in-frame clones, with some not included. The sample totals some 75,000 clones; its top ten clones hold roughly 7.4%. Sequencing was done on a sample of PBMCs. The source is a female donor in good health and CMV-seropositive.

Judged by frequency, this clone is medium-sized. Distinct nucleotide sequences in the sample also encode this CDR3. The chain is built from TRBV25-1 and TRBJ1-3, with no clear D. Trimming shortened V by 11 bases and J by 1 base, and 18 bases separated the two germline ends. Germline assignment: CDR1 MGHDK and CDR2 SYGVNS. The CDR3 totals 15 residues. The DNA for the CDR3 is TGTGCCTCCAAACGCGGGGATTTGTCTGGAAACACCATATATTTT. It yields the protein CASKRGDLSGNTIYF.

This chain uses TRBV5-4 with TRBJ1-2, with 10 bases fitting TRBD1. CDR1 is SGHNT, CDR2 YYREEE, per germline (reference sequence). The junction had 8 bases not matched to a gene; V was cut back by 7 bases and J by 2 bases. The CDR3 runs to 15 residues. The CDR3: CASVNPGQGNYGYTF. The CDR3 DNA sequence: TGTGCCAGCGTTAATCCGGGACAGGGGAACTATGGCTACACCTTC.

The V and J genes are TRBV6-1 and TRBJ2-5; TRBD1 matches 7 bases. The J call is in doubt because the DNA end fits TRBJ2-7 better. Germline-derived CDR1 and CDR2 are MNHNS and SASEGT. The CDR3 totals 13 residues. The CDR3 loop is CASRTRTGYEQYF. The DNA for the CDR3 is TGTGCCAGCAGAACCCGGACAGGCTACGAGCAGTACTTC.